These 5 T cell receptor beta chains originate from one sample sequenced in a study of identifying expanded T cells in peripheral blood. Here immunoSEQ multiplex PCR was the method, and the copy in TCRdb shows in-frame clones only, minus some. The data show around 60,000 clones, with around four fifths seen just once and around a sixth held by the top ten. Sequenced input: blood. The receptors derive from a person between 18 and 75 years old in good health.

V and J are TRBV7-9 and TRBJ2-1; no definite D call. V lost 0 bases to trimming and J lost 5 bases, with 11 bases between them. Germline V lookup: CDR1 SEHNR, CDR2 FQNEAQ (reference sequence). The CDR3 has 15 residues. The CDR3 is CASSLAVALNNEQFF. In nucleotides, the CDR3 is TGTGCCAGCAGCTTAGCCGTCGCACTAAACAATGAGCAGTTCTTC.

V and J are TRBV27 and TRBJ2-5, with TRBD1 matching over 7 bases. V dropped 9 bases and J dropped 4; count of bases not matched to a gene: 5. The germline V gene encodes CDR1 MNHEY and CDR2 SMNVEV (reference sequence). The CDR3 consists of 12 residues. CDR3 sequence: CASRQGRETQYF. The CDR3 DNA is TGTGCCAGTAGACAGGGAAGAGAGACCCAGTACTTC.

The chain has TRBV19 and TRBJ1-4; D may be TRBD1 (5 bases). Germline values: CDR1 LNHDA, CDR2 SQIVND (reference sequence). V dropped 5 bases and J dropped 5 bases, with 15 bases sitting between them. The CDR3 spans 15 residues. CDR3 nucleotides: TGTGCCAGTAGTCCGTTCGGGTGGACAAATGAAAAACTGTTTTTT. It is translated as CASSPFGWTNEKLFF.

This chain connects TRBV7-9 to TRBJ2-7; D may be TRBD2 (6 bases). The germline V and J ends were trimmed by 1 base and 3 bases, with 13 bases remaining between them. This CDR3 has 15 amino acids. Looked up from germline, CDR1 is SEHNR and CDR2 is FQNEAQ (reference sequence). CDR3 sequence: CASSLGIAALYEQYF. The CDR3 DNA is TGTGCCAGCAGCTTAGGTATAGCGGCACTCTACGAGCAGTACTTC.

The chain combines TRBV12-5 with TRBJ2-3; D gene ambiguous. V shed 2 bases and J shed 1 base, with 13 bases lying between them. CDR3 length: 16 residues. Germline values: CDR1 LGHNT, CDR2 FRNRAP. The CDR3 here is CASGLPRFDGTDTQYF. CDR3 nucleotides: TGTGCTAGTGGTTTGCCTCGGTTCGATGGCACAGATACGCAGTATTTT.